A single sample gave rise to the 22 T cell receptor beta chains below, sequenced in a study of metastatic and nonmetastatic thyroid tumors (TCRdb year 2020). Before undergoing thyroid surgery, none of the patients had been given any kind of treatment. The library was built by means of PCR. These reads were obtained on an Illumina HiSeq 4000. Clones were called with MiXCR by TCRdb after fastp trimmed the public reads at Q25, and only in-frame beta chains were retained. In this sample the table shows roughly 7,000 clones, around two fifths of which occur a single time. The ten largest clones add up to less than 25% of the sample. The sequenced sample was tumor tissue. These TCRs come from a female donor with papillary thyroid cancer or a benign thyroid nodule (not recorded which). Some clones in this sample may be carry-over from other donors' samples.

The chain has TRBV6-1 and TRBJ2-3, with 8 positions matching TRBD2. The CDR3 length is 15 residues. The V gene's germline CDR1 is MNHNS and CDR2 SASEGT. Losses at the gene ends were 5 bases for V and 0 bases for J; bases not matched to a gene: 4. CDR3 in DNA: TGTGCCAGCAGTCAACTAGCGGACAGCACAGATACGCAGTATTTT. Its translation: CASSQLADSTDTQYF.

This rearrangement joins TRBV20-1 to TRBJ2-2, with a possible D match to TRBD2 (7 bases). The germline V gene has CDR1 DFQATT and CDR2 SNEGSKA (reference sequence). Trimming removed 6 bases from V and 3 bases from J, with 17 bases in between. The CDR3 sequence is 15 residues long. As DNA, the CDR3 is TGCAGTGCCCGAGGGGGGGGCGCGTACACCGGGGAGCTGTTTTTT. It specifies CSARGGGAYTGELFF.

The chain joins TRBV5-1 to TRBJ2-7; 10 bases align to TRBD2. Germline CDR1 SGHRS, CDR2 YFSETQ. With 0 bases clipped from V and 6 bases from J, the junction kept 6 bases outside the gene matches. The CDR3 loop spans 15 amino acids. CDR3 amino acids: CASSLGVAGGSEQYF. CDR3 bases: TGCGCCAGCAGCTTGGGAGTAGCGGGAGGAAGCGAGCAGTACTTC.

The chain has TRBV5-5 and TRBJ1-1; D possibly corresponds to TRBD1 (5 bases). The germline V gene encodes CDR1 SGHKS and CDR2 YYEKEE (reference sequence). CDR3 length: 14 amino acids. V was trimmed by 0 bases and J by 2 bases, leaving 8 bases between them. CDR3 sequence reads: CASSLAGFNTEAFF. The CDR3 DNA is TGTGCCAGCAGCTTGGCAGGGTTCAACACTGAAGCTTTCTTT.

This chain links TRBV20-1 with TRBJ2-7; 7 bases fit TRBD1. With V trimmed by 5 bases and J by 0 bases, 4 bases remained unmatched. Germline CDR1 and CDR2: DFQATT and SNEGSKA (reference sequence). The CDR3 consists of 13 residues. CDR3 nucleotide sequence: TGCAGTGCTCAGGACAGGAACTCCTACGAGCAGTACTTC. Protein sequence: CSAQDRNSYEQYF.

The table lists this clone with a few counts. The chain carries TRBV2 and TRBJ1-2, with D unclear. The CDR3 is made up of 13 amino acids. Trimming shortened V by 0 bases and J by 6 bases, and 8 bases separated the two germline ends. Germline CDR1 is SNHLY and CDR2 is FYNNEI. The CDR3 loop reads CASSEARGHGYTF. Written as DNA, the CDR3 is TGTGCCAGCAGTGAAGCGCGCGGTCATGGCTACACCTTC.

This clone showed up just a few times. The chain recombines TRBV15 with TRBJ2-7, with D perhaps being TRBD1 or TRBD2 (6 bases each). The CDR3 length is 15 residues. CDR1 LNHNV and CDR2 YYDKDF come from the germline V gene (reference sequence). Between the trimmed V and J ends, which lost 0 bases and 2 bases, there was a span of 11 bases. DNA for the CDR3: TGTGCCACCAGCAGAGAGGGGGGCGAGGCCTACGAGCAGTACTTC. As protein: CATSREGGEAYEQYF.

The chain links TRBV9 to TRBJ2-7, with 9 bases aligning to TRBD2. Germline CDR1 SGDLS, CDR2 YYNGEE. This CDR3 region has 13 residues. V shed 4 bases, J shed 4 bases, and the junction held 3 bases outside the gene matches. This chain's CDR3 is CASSHSGSYEQYF. In DNA form, the CDR3 reads TGTGCCAGCAGCCATAGCGGGAGTTACGAGCAGTACTTC.

By sample share, this clone is medium-sized. The V call is TRBV6-2 or TRBV6-3, the J call TRBJ2-1; possible D gene TRBD2, 5 bases. Germline values: CDR1 MNHEY, CDR2 SVGEGT. This CDR3 region has 14 residues. The V end lost 4 bases, the J end lost 7 bases, and 14 bases lay between the germline ends. The CDR3 DNA reads as TGTGCCAGCAGTTCCCTTGGAGGAAAGAATGAGCAGTTCTTC. It translates to CASSSLGGKNEQFF.

This clone was found a few times. This rearrangement joins TRBV28 to TRBJ2-7; D is possibly TRBD1 (5 bases). Germline V lookup: CDR1 MDHEN, CDR2 SYDVKM. This CDR3 comprises 13 residues. Trimming pared 2 bases from V and 3 bases from J, leaving 8 bases between. CDR3 amino acids: CASSLGQNYEQYF. The CDR3 DNA sequence: TGTGCCAGCAGTTTAGGACAAAACTACGAGCAGTACTTC.

This clone rates as large. The rearrangement joins TRBV12-3 or TRBV12-4 to TRBJ2-7; a possible D gene is TRBD2 (6 bases). Between the trimmed V and J ends, which lost 5 bases and 3 bases, there was a span of 26 bases. This CDR3 contains 18 residues. The DNA for the CDR3 is TGTGCCAGCAGTCGTTGGAGGGCTGGTAGTGCTGGGATCTACGAGCAGTACTTC. Amino acid sequence: CASSRWRAGSAGIYEQYF.

The table lists this clone with a count of one. Its ends do not fully match the called genes, so a read error is possible. The gene calls are TRBV28 and TRBJ1-1; 7 bases align to TRBD1. Germline-derived CDR1 and CDR2 are MDHEN and SYDVKM. This CDR3 is built from 14 residues. As DNA, the CDR3 is TGTGCCAGCAGTCCTAGGCAGGGGGAGGCTGAAGCTGTCTTT. Its translation is CASSPRQGEAEAVF.

The chain recombines TRBV18 with TRBJ1-6; D is unclear. V was shortened by 6 bases and J by 3 bases, with 3 bases between the two germline ends. The CDR3 consists of 12 residues. From germline, CDR1 is KGHSH and CDR2 LQKENI. Written as DNA, the CDR3 is TGTGCCAGCTCGCACTATAATTCACCCCTCCACTTT. It translates to CASSHYNSPLHF.

This clone has ten or more counts. This chain links TRBV20-1 with TRBJ2-5, with 7 nucleotides matching TRBD2. The CDR3 has 13 residues. The germline V gene encodes CDR1 DFQATT and CDR2 SNEGSKA (reference sequence). Trimming took 0 bases from V and 6 from J; bases not matched to a gene: 4. In nucleotides, the CDR3 is TGCAGTGCTAGAGATTGGGGGGGGAAGACCCAGTACTTC. This encodes CSARDWGGKTQYF.

The chain has TRBV6-2 or TRBV6-3 and TRBJ2-1; possible D gene TRBD2, 6 bases. V dropped 2 bases and J dropped 8 bases, with 10 bases sitting between them. The CDR3 has 13 residues. Germline V lookup: CDR1 MNHEY, CDR2 SVGEGT. DNA of the CDR3: TGTGCCAGCAGTTACAGGGAGGTGGATGAGCAGTTCTTC. It yields the protein CASSYREVDEQFF.

The gene calls are TRBV20-1 and TRBJ2-7; 11 nucleotides match TRBD1. The CDR3 spans 16 residues. The V and J ends lost 0 bases and 7 bases, in that order; junction bases with no gene match: 11. The germline V gene encodes CDR1 DFQATT and CDR2 SNEGSKA (reference sequence). In DNA form, the CDR3 reads TGCAGTGCTAGAGATCCTCTCGGACAGGGGGCGGGGGAGCAGTACTTC. Translated, it gives CSARDPLGQGAGEQYF.

This clone was observed a handful of times. V and J are TRBV7-3 and TRBJ2-3, with D perhaps matching TRBD1 (6 bases). The V end lost 5 bases, the J end lost 3 bases, and 9 bases lay between the germline ends. This CDR3 has 13 amino acids. The germline V gene encodes CDR1 SGHTA and CDR2 FQGTGA. CDR3 protein: CASSTQGTDTQYF. The CDR3 region has the DNA TGTGCCAGCAGCACACAGGGTACAGATACGCAGTATTTT.

This clone counts as medium-sized. The V and J genes are TRBV29-1 and TRBJ2-6, with D unresolved. This CDR3 has 16 residues. V was shortened by 1 base and J by 1 base, with 11 bases between the two germline ends. In germline, CDR1 is SQVTM, CDR2 ANQGSEA. The CDR3 DNA follows: TGCAGCGTTGAAGGGTGGGCAGAATCTGGGGCCAACGTCCTGACTTTC. Protein product: CSVEGWAESGANVLTF.

This chain links TRBV20-1 with TRBJ1-1; tentative D call: TRBD1 (6 bases). Deletions cut 5 bases from V and 4 bases from J, with 14 bases between. Looked up from germline, CDR1 is DFQATT and CDR2 is SNEGSKA (reference sequence). CDR3 size: 13 residues. Written as DNA, the CDR3 is TGCAGTGCTGCAAGCAGGGGATTCACTGAAGCTTTCTTT. This gives the protein CSAASRGFTEAFF.

With regard to this clone: At one end the junction does not follow the germline gene, possibly because of a read error. V gene TRBV4-1 combines with J gene TRBJ1-6; D perhaps matches TRBD1 (6 bases). The germline gives CDR1 MGHRA, CDR2 YSYEKL. This CDR3 has 13 residues. The CDR3: CASSQAGDAPLDF. The CDR3 bases are TGCGCCAGCAGCCAAGCAGGGGATGCACCACTCGACTTT.

The rearrangement links TRBV30 to TRBJ2-7, with 9 bases fitting TRBD1. CDR3 length: 15 residues. Trimming at V came to 2 bases and at J to 4 bases, leaving 9 bases not matched to a gene. Per germline, CDR1 GTSNPN and CDR2 SVGIG (reference sequence). In DNA, the CDR3 is TGTGCCTGGAGTAAAAAGACAGGGGGAGGATACGAGCAGTACTTC. Its translation: CAWSKKTGGGYEQYF.

This rearrangement joins TRBV27 to TRBJ1-5; D remains ambiguous. V was pared by 1 base and J by 6 bases, with 4 bases between. The CDR3 has 12 amino acids. Germline V gene sequence: CDR1 MNHEY, CDR2 SMNVEV (reference sequence). The CDR3 is CASSLLGQPQHF. For the CDR3, the DNA is TGTGCCAGCAGTTTATTAGGTCAGCCCCAGCATTTT.